Listed below are T cell receptor beta chains from one sample, sequenced in a study of T cells after yellow fever vaccination. MiXCR, applied by TCRdb to the 5' RACE reads, yields one record per CDR3 protein. The sample lists roughly 520,000 distinct CDR3 sequences; just over 20% were seen once. The sample in question was PBMCs, obtained approximately 22 days after the first yellow fever vaccination. These receptors were collected from a young man who received the YFV17D yellow fever vaccine. The CDR3 runs from the conserved cysteine through the conserved F or W. Fields, in order: CDR3 protein, CDR3 DNA, J gene, D gene, V gene, clone size. The D gene is left open where the match is weak. The size of a clone is reported for some rows only, either as once, few or many, or as a class for expanded clones.

CASGTANTEAFF TGTGCCAGCGGGACGGCGAACACTGAAGCTTTCTTT TRBJ1-1 - TRBV5-6 few
CASSSAGVLFYGYTF TGTGCCAGCAGTTCAGCAGGCGTCCTCTTCTATGGCTACACCTTC TRBJ1-2 - TRBV28 few
CASSYGVAIGNEQFF TGTGCCAGCAGTTACGGCGTAGCTATCGGCAATGAGCAGTTCTTC TRBJ2-1 - TRBV6-2/TRBV6-3 once
CASSQDTAVKAFF TGCGCCAGCAGCCAAGATACCGCTGTTAAAGCTTTCTTT TRBJ1-1 - TRBV4-1 -
CASSQGLADQETQYF TGTGCCAGCAGCCAGGGACTAGCTGATCAAGAGACCCAGTACTTC TRBJ2-5 TRBD2 TRBV3-1 few
CASSGGYYGYTF TGTGCCAGCAGCGGGGGTTACTATGGCTACACCTTC TRBJ1-2 - TRBV12-3/TRBV12-4 -
CAISARELNYGYTF TGTGCCATCAGTGCCAGGGAACTAAACTATGGCTACACCTTC TRBJ1-2 - TRBV10-3 -
CASSQESNEQFF TGCGCCAGCAGCCAAGAGTCCAATGAGCAGTTCTTC TRBJ2-1 - TRBV4-3 few
CASSYSPGARGSPSHNEQFF TGTGCCAGCAGTTACTCCCCGGGGGCCAGAGGGTCACCGTCACACAATGAGCAGTTCTTC TRBJ2-1 - TRBV6-2/TRBV6-3 -
CASSFGTGTLLSTEAFF TGTGCCAGCAGCTTTGGGACAGGGACTCTACTATCCACTGAAGCTTTCTTT TRBJ1-1 TRBD1 TRBV7-8 few
CASRDPTGKTNTGELFF TGTGCCAGTAGAGACCCGACGGGAAAAACGAACACCGGGGAGCTGTTTTTT TRBJ2-2 - TRBV19 many
CASSMQGVSTDTQYF TGCGCCAGCAGCATGCAGGGGGTATCCACAGATACGCAGTATTTT TRBJ2-3 TRBD1 TRBV5-1 few
CASSSKKGVDEQYF TGTGCCAGCAGCTCAAAGAAGGGTGTCGACGAGCAGTACTTC TRBJ2-7 - TRBV5-4 few
CASSGQVSGNTIYF TGTGCCAGCAGTGGACAGGTCTCTGGAAACACCATATATTTT TRBJ1-3 - TRBV2 few
CASSLYEAYEQYF TGTGCCAGCAGTTTATATGAGGCCTACGAGCAGTACTTC TRBJ2-7 - TRBV12-3/TRBV12-4 -
CASSESQLGQYF TGTGCCAGCAGTGAATCCCAGTTAGGGCAGTACTTC TRBJ2-7 - TRBV2 few
CSARDWSRGARTQYF TGCAGTGCTAGAGATTGGAGCAGGGGGGCGAGGACTCAGTACTTC TRBJ2-4 - TRBV20-1 -
CASSYLADSYNEQFF TGTGCCAGCAGCTACCTAGCGGACTCCTACAATGAGCAGTTCTTC TRBJ2-1 TRBD2 TRBV5-6 -
CASSQGASTDTQYF TGCGCCAGCAGCCAGGGGGCTAGCACAGATACGCAGTATTTT TRBJ2-3 - TRBV4-3 many
CASSLDNEKLFF TGTGCCAGCAGCTTAGATAATGAAAAACTGTTTTTT TRBJ1-4 - TRBV7-8 -
CASSSYSSRETQYF TGTGCCAGCAGTTCTTATTCCTCTCGGGAGACCCAGTACTTC TRBJ2-5 - TRBV12-3/TRBV12-4 few
CASSRRDRAHEQYF TGCGCCAGCTCCCGCCGGGACAGGGCCCACGAGCAGTACTTC TRBJ2-7 TRBD1 TRBV5-1 many
CSARDLGADNEQFF TGCAGTGCTAGAGATTTGGGGGCTGACAATGAGCAGTTCTTC TRBJ2-1 - TRBV20-1 -
CASSQDTQGGFITETQYF TGCGCCAGCAGCCAAGATACCCAGGGGGGGTTCATAACGGAGACCCAGTACTTC TRBJ2-5 - TRBV4-3 -
CASSHPAGGYNEQFF TGTGCCAGCAGCCACCCCGCGGGAGGGTACAATGAGCAGTTCTTC TRBJ2-1 TRBD2 TRBV14 few
CSARTLTYNEQFF TGCAGTGCTAGAACCCTTACCTACAATGAGCAGTTCTTC TRBJ2-1 - TRBV20-1 -
CASSFGQGIDTQYF TGTGCCAGCAGCTTCGGACAGGGGATAGATACGCAGTATTTT TRBJ2-3 TRBD1 TRBV7-9 few
CASSSQRGPGTGELFF TGTGCCAGCAGTTCTCAAAGGGGCCCGGGGACCGGGGAGCTGTTTTTT TRBJ2-2 - TRBV6-5 -
CASSLSASGASYNEQFF TGTGCCAGCAGTCTTAGTGCTAGCGGGGCCTCCTACAATGAGCAGTTCTTC TRBJ2-1 TRBD2 TRBV12-3/TRBV12-4 -
CSARSAGSTDTQYF TGCAGTGCTAGGAGCGCCGGCTCCACAGATACGCAGTATTTT TRBJ2-3 - TRBV20-1 few
CASSLKGVRTEAFF TGTGCCAGCAGCTTAAAAGGGGTTCGAACTGAAGCTTTCTTT TRBJ1-1 - TRBV7-3 few
CASSLFYGVRNEQFF TGTGCCAGCAGTTTATTTTATGGGGTAAGAAATGAGCAGTTCTTC TRBJ2-1 - TRBV28 -
CASSPRGLNSYEQYF TGTGCCAGCAGCCCCAGGGGGCTTAATTCTTACGAGCAGTACTTC TRBJ2-7 TRBD1 TRBV6-5 few
CSARRRHTGINTEAFF TGCAGTGCTAGAAGGAGACATACAGGGATCAACACTGAAGCTTTCTTT TRBJ1-1 - TRBV20-1 -
CASSRSGQGLYGYTF TGTGCCAGCAGCCGGTCGGGACAGGGTCTTTATGGCTACACCTTC TRBJ1-2 TRBD1 TRBV6-1 -
CASSPLTSPLHF TGTGCCAGCAGCCCTTTAACGTCACCCCTCCACTTT TRBJ1-6 - TRBV7-2 -
CASSNLGTSGGLDTQYF TGTGCCAGCAGCAACCTCGGGACTAGCGGGGGGTTAGATACGCAGTATTTT TRBJ2-3 TRBD2 TRBV9 -
CASSSIRHEQFF TGTGCCAGCAGCTCGATCCGGCATGAGCAGTTCTTC TRBJ2-1 - TRBV5-6 few
CASTPGGPSTDTQYF TGCGCCAGCACCCCGGGGGGACCTAGCACAGATACGCAGTATTTT TRBJ2-3 TRBD2 TRBV5-1 few
CASSIVLAGAYNEQFF TGTGCCAGTAGTATAGTATTGGCAGGAGCTTACAATGAGCAGTTCTTC TRBJ2-1 - TRBV19 -
CASSPWGGTYEQYF TGTGCCAGCAGCCCCTGGGGGGGCACCTACGAGCAGTACTTC TRBJ2-7 - TRBV2 many
CASSLEGDYSYEQYF TGCGCCAGCAGCTTGGAAGGGGACTATTCCTACGAGCAGTACTTC TRBJ2-7 TRBD2 TRBV5-1 few
CATSRTAYTEQFF TGTGCCACCAGCAGGACAGCGTACACGGAGCAGTTCTTC TRBJ2-1 - TRBV15 few
CASSLGTSFVSTTDTQYF TGTGCCAGCAGCTTAGGGACTAGTTTTGTCTCGACCACAGATACGCAGTATTTT TRBJ2-3 TRBD2 TRBV11-2 -
CASSQGGWGVAKNIQYF TGTGCCAGCAGCCAAGGGGGTTGGGGGGTAGCCAAAAACATTCAGTACTTC TRBJ2-4 - TRBV3-1 -
CASSLGAISGNTIYF TGTGCCAGCAGCCTCGGGGCCATCTCTGGAAACACCATATATTTT TRBJ1-3 - TRBV7-9 many